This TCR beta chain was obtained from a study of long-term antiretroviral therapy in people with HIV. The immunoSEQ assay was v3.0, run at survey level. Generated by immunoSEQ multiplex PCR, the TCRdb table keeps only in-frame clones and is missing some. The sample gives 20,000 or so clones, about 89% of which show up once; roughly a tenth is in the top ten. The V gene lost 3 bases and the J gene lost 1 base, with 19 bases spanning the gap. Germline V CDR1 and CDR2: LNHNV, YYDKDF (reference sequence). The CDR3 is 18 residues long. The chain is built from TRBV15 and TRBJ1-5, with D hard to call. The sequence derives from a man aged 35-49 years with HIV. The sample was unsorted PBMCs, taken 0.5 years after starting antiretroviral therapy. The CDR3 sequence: CATSRGGGSSGSNQPQHF. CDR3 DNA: TGTGCCACCAGCAGGGGTGGTGGGTCTTCGGGCAGCAATCAGCCCCAGCATTTT.